This TCR beta chain was captured by sequencing in a study of T cell repertoires in cytomegalovirus infection. Looking at the study overall: CMV infection together with matching HLA type was indicated by public TCR beta signatures. General observations from the study: Totalled public TCR beta family frequency picked out people who carried CMV plus the relevant HLA. Across the ex vivo response, the dominant clonotypes were HLA-C-restricted CMV-specific TCR beta clonotypes.

In the case of this clonotype: The antigen is unknown.

V lost 2 bases and J lost 5, with 15 bases in between. The CDR3 is 15 residues long. From germline, CDR1 is MNHNY and CDR2 SVGAGI (reference sequence). In TCRdb, the reads were re-called with MiXCR into one record per CDR3 protein. The profile shows about 130,000 distinct CDR3 sequences, 20% to 30% of them singletons. Sequencing was performed on PBMCs, sequenced either directly or after in vitro stimulation (not recorded which). The chain employs TRBV6-6 and TRBJ1-2; no clear D. This sequence was found in a human donor in good health (CMV status not recorded). Some clones in this sample may be carry-over from other donors' samples. The CDR3 nucleotides read TGTGCCAGCAGTTACCAGGCGGTATTGGGATATGGCTACACCTTC. Protein: CASSYQAVLGYGYTF.